These 5 T cell receptor beta chains were all obtained from the same sample, sequenced in a study of T cells after posttransplantation cyclophosphamide. Busulfan-fludarabine conditioning, marrow transplant, and cyclophosphamide on days +3 and +4 were administered. Method: immunoSEQ multiplex PCR; TCRdb's copy keeps in-frame clones and lacks some. The data show approximately 39,000 clones, around 78% seen once. Source: CD4+ T cells sorted from blood, taken about 1,900 days after a stem cell transplant with posttransplant cyclophosphamide. These receptors all stem from a female patient in her 40s who received an allogeneic stem cell transplant from a related donor, was CMV-positive, and had no GVHD. The T cells may come from the graft donor.

This clone appeared a few times. This chain connects TRBV5-1 to TRBJ1-2, with 7 bases matching TRBD1. CDR3 length: 13 amino acids. Looked up from germline, CDR1 is SGHRS and CDR2 is YFSETQ. The trim removed 3 bases at V and 9 bases at J, leaving 8 bases unmatched. This CDR3 reads CASSWTGLQSYTF. The CDR3 nucleotides read TGCGCCAGCAGCTGGACAGGTCTTCAAAGCTACACCTTC.

In this sample, this clone is medium-sized. The chain carries TRBV12-5 and TRBJ1-2; the match to TRBD1 covers 9 bases. This CDR3 comprises 13 residues. Germline values: CDR1 LGHNT, CDR2 FRNRAP. Trimming at V came to 5 bases and at J to 4 bases, leaving 2 bases not matched to a gene. The CDR3 here is CASGQTGGYGYTF. Written as DNA, the CDR3 is TGTGCTAGTGGTCAGACAGGGGGCTATGGCTACACCTTC.

This clone was detected only a few times. This chain uses TRBV10-3 with TRBJ1-6; D perhaps matches TRBD1 (5 bases). There are 15 residues in the CDR3. The germline V gene has CDR1 ENHRY and CDR2 SYGVKD. Trimming cost V 0 bases and J 5 bases, with 8 bases left between them. The CDR3 DNA sequence: TGTGCCATCAGTGAGTCTCAGGGAAATAATTCACCCCTCCACTTT. Translated, it gives CAISESQGNNSPLHF.

V is TRBV19 and J is TRBJ1-5; D is unresolved. The CDR3 spans 15 residues. With 6 bases removed from V and 6 bases from J, the gap between germline ends came to 18 bases. Germline V gives CDR1 LNHDA, CDR2 SQIVND (reference sequence). The CDR3 DNA reads as TGTGCCAGTAGGGCAGAAGAGGGTTTATTTCAGCCCCAGCATTTT. Residues: CASRAEEGLFQPQHF.

The chain joins TRBV10-3 to TRBJ1-5; D is uncertain. Germline lookup yields CDR1 ENHRY and CDR2 SYGVKD. The CDR3 has 13 amino acids. Deletions cut 3 bases from V and 1 base from J, with 4 bases between. Written as DNA, the CDR3 is TGTGCCATCAGTGAATTAAGCAATCAGCCCCAGCATTTT. This translates into CAISELSNQPQHF.